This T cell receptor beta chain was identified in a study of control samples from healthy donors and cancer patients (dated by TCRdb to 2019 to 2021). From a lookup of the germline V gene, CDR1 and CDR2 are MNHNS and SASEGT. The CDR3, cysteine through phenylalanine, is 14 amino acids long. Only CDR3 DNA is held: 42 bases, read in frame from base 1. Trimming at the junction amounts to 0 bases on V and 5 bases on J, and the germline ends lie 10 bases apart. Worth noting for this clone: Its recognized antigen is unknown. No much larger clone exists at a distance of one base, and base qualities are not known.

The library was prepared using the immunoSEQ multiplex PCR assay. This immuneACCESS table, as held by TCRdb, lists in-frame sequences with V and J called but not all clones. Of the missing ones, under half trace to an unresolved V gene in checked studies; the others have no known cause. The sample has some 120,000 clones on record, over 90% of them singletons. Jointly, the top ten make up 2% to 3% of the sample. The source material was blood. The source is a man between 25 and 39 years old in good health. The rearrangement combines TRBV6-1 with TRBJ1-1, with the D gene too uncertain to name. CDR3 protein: CASSEALWDTEAFF. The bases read TGTGCCAGCAGTGAAGCGCTCTGGGATACTGAAGCTTTCTTT.